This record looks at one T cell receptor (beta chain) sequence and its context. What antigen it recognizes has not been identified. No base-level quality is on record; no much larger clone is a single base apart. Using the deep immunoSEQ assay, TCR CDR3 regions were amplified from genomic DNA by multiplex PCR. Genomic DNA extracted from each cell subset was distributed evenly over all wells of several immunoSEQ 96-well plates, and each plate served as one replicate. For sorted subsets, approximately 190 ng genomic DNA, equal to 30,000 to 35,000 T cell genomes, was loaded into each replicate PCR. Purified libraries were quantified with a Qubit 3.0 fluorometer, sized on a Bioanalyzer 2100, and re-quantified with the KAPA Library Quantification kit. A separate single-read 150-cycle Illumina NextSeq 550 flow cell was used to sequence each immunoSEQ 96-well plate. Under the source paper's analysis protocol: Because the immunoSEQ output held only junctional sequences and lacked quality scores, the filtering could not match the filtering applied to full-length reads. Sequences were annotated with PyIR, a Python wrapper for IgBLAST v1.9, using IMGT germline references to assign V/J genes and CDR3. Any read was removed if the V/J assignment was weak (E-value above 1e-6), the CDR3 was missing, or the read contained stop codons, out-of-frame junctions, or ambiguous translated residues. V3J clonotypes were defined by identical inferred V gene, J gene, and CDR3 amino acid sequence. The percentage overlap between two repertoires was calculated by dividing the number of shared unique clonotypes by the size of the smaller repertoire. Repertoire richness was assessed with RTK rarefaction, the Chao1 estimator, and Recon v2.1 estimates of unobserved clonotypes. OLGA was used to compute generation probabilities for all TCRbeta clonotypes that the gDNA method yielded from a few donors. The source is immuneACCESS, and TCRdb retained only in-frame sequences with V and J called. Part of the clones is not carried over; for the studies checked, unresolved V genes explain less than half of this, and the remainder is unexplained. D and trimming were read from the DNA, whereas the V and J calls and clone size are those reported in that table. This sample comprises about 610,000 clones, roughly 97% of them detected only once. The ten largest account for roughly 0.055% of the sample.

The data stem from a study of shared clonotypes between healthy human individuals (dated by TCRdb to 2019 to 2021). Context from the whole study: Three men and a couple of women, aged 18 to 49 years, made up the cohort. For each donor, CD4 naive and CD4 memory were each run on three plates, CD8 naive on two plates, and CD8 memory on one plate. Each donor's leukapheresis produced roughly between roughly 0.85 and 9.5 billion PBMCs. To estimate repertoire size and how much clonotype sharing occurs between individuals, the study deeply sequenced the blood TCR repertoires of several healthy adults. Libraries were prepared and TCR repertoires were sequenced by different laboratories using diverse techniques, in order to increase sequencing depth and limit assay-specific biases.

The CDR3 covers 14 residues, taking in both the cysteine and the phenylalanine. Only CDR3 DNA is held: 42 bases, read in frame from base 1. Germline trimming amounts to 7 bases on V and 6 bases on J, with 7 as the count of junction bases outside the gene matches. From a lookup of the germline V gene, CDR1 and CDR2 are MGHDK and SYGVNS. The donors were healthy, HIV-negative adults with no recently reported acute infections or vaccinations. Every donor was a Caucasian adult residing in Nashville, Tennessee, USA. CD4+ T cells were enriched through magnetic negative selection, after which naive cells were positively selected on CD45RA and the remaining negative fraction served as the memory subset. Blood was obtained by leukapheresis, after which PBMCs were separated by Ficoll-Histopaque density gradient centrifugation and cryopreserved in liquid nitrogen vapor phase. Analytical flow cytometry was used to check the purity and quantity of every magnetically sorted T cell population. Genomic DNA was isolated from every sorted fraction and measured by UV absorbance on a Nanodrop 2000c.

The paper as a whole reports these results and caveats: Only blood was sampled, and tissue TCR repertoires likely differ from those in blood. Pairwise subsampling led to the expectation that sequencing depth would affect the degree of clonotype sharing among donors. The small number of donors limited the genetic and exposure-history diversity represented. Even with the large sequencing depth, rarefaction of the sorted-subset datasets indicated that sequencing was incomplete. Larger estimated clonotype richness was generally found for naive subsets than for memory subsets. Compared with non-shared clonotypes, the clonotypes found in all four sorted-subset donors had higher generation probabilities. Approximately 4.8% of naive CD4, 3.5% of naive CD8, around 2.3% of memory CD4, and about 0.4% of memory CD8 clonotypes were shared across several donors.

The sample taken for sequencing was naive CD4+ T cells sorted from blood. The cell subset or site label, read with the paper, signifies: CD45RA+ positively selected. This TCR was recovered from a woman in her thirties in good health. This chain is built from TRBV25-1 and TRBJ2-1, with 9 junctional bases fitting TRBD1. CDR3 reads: CASTPGQGTNEQFF. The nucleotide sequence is TGTGCCAGCACCCCGGGACAGGGCACCAATGAGCAGTTCTTC.